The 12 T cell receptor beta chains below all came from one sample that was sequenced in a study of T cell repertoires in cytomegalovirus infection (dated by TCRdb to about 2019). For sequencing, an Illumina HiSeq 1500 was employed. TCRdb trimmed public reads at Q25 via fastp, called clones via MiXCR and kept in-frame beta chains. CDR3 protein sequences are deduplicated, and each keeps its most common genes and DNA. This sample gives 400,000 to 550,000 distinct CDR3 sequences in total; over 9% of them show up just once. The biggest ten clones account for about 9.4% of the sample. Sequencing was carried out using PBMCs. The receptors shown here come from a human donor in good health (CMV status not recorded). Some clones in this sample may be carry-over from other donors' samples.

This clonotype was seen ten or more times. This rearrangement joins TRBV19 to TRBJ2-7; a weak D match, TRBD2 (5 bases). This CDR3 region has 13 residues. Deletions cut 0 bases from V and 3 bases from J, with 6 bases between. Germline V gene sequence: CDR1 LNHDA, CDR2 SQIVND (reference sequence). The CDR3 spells CASSIDRGYEQYF. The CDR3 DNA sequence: TGTGCCAGTAGTATAGATCGGGGCTACGAGCAGTACTTC.

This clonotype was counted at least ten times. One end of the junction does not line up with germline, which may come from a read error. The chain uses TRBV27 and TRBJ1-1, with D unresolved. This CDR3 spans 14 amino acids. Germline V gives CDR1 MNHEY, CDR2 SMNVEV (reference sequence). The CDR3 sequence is CASSLSGGNAEAFF. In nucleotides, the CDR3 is TGTGCCAGCAGTTTATCGGGAGGGAACGCTGAAGCTTTCTTT.

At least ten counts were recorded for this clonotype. CDR3 amino acids: CASSPLAGADTGELFF. The CDR3, as DNA: TGTGCCAGCAGTCCTTTGGCGGGGGCGGATACCGGGGAGCTGTTTTTT. The V and J genes are TRBV7-8 and TRBJ2-2; TRBD2 might be the D (7 bases). The CDR3 spans 16 residues. V shed 6 bases and J shed 5 bases, with 19 bases lying between them. Germline-derived CDR1 and CDR2 are SGHVS and FQNEAQ.

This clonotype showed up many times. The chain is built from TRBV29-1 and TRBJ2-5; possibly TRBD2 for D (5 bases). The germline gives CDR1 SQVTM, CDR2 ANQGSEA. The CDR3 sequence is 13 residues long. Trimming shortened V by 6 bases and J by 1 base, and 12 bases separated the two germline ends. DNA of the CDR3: TGCAGCGTACGGGAAGGCGTCCAAGAGACCCAGTACTTC. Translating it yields CSVREGVQETQYF.

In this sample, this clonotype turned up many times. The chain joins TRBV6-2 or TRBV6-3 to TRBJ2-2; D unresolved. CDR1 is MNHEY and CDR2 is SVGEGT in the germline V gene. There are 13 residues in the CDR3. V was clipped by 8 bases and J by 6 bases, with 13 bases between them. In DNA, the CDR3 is TGTGCCAGCTTTAAATCGTGGGCCGGGGAGCTGTTTTTT. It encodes CASFKSWAGELFF.

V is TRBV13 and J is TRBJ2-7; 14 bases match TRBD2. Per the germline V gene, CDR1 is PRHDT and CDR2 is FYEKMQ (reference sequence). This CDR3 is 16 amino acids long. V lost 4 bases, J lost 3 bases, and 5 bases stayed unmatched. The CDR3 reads CASSSPGTSGSYEQYF. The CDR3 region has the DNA TGTGCCAGCAGCTCCCCCGGGACTAGCGGGAGCTACGAGCAGTACTTC.

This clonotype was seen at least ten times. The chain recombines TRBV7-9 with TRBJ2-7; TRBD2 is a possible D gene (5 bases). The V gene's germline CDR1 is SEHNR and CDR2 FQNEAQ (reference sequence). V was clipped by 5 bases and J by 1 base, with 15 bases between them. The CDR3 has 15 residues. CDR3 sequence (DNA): TGTGCCAGCAGCCTCGACTATCCCCTATCCTACGAGCAGTACTTC. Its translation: CASSLDYPLSYEQYF.

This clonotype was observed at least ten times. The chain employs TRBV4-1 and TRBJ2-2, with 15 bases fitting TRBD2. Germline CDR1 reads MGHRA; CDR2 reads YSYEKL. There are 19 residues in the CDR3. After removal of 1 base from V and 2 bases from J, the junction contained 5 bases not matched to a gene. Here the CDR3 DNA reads TGCGCCAGCAGCCAAGTTGGACTAGCGGGGGGGCCCAACACCGGGGAGCTGTTTTTT. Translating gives CASSQVGLAGGPNTGELFF.

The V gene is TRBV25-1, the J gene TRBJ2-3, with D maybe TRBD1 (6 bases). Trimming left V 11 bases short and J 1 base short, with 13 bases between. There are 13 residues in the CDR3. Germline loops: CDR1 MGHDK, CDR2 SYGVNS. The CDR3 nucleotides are TGTGCCTCCGGACAGTCTGGCACAGATACGCAGTATTTT. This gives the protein CASGQSGTDTQYF.

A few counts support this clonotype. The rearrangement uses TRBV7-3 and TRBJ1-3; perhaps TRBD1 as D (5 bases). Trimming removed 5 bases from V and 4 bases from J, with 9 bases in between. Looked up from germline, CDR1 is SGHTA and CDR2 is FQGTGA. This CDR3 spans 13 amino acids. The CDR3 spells CASSEGRGNTIYF. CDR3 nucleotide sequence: TGTGCCAGCAGCGAGGGGAGAGGAAACACCATATATTTT.

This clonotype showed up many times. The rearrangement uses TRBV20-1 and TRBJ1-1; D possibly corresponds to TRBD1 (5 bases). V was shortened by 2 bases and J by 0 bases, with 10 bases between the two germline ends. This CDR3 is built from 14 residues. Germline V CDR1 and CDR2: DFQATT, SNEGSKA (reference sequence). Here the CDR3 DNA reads TGCAGTGCTAGACGGGGGGGGATGAACACTGAAGCTTTCTTT. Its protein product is CSARRGGMNTEAFF.

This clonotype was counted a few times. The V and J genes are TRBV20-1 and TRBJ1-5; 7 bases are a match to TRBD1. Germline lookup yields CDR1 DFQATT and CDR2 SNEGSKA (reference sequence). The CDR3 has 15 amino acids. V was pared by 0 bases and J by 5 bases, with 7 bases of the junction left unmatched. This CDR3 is CSAREFGTAHQPQHF. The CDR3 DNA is TGCAGTGCTAGAGAGTTTGGGACAGCACATCAGCCCCAGCATTTT.